The entry below gives a single TCR beta chain sequence along with its context. Its antigen remains unidentified. Base qualities are not at hand, and no much larger clone is one base apart. For sequencing of the TCRbeta CDR3 region, genomic DNA was extracted from the sorted cells. The immunoSEQ Assay was used to sequence the TCRbeta CDR3 regions. Imported from immuneACCESS, the table was reduced by TCRdb to in-frame sequences with V and J called. These copies leave out some clones; in studies compared against another copy, an unresolved V gene accounts for under half, and the cause of the remainder is not known. For this sample the table gives some 72,000 clones, of which about 84% were detected only once. Clones ranked in the top ten supply roughly 0.5% of the sample. This sample was taken from a study of OX40 agonist ivuxolimab in advanced cancers. With regard to the full study: The costimulatory receptor OX40 (CD134) was targeted by ivuxolimab, a fully human IgG2 agonistic monoclonal antibody. Intravenous ivuxolimab was administered to patients every 2 weeks at six dose levels: 0.01, 0.1, 0.3, 1.5, 3 and 10 mg/kg. Among the approximately 50 dose-escalation patients, 19 had hepatocellular carcinoma, about 15 melanoma, 9 renal cell carcinoma and 9 head and neck cancer. In the dose-escalation cohort, nearly 85% of patients were male, and the mean age was 60 years with a range of roughly 20 to 85. Prior anti-PD-1, anti-PD-L1 or anti-CTLA-4 therapy was permitted, and checkpoint inhibitors had been received by roughly two fifths of dose-escalation patients. Partial responses occurred in three dose-escalation patients, of whom one had hepatocellular carcinoma and two had cutaneous melanoma. Peripheral TCRbeta sequencing was intended to test whether TCR sequence diversity was altered and clonal T-cell expansion was caused by ivuxolimab. The monotherapy dose-escalation portion (N ≈ 52 patients) of the phase I ivuxolimab trial is reported in the paper.

The trial excluded patients who had a history of autoimmune disease or who were on systemic immunosuppression. Peripheral blood for TCR sequencing was collected from all dose cohorts at baseline, on cycle 4 day 1, and on cycle 7 day 1. Samples were obtained from an open-label, multicenter, first-in-human phase I dose-escalation trial of ivuxolimab. The trial enrolled adults with locally advanced or metastatic head and neck squamous cell, hepatocellular, melanoma or renal cell carcinoma. Before TCR sequencing, CD4+ T cells and CD8+ T cells were sorted from peripheral blood as separate populations. The CDR3 numbers 13 residues from cysteine through phenylalanine. The only DNA kept is the CDR3, 39 bases in frame from the first base. General findings and caveats noted by the study authors: Antigen specificity was not determined for the clonally expanded peripheral T cells. At doses from 0.1 to 3.0 mg/kg, clonal expansion was seen in both CD4+ and CD8+ blood T cells between baseline and week 6. After ivuxolimab, more expanded clones were found on average in CD8+ T cells than in CD4+ T cells. Low levels of normalized T-cell clonal expansion were also seen in some patients who did not respond. Partial responders in the 0.1-3.0 mg/kg groups had among the lowest normalized peripheral clonal expansion, especially among CD8+ T cells.

This material consisted of CD4+ or CD8+ T cells sorted from blood, taken in a trial of the OX40 agonist ivuxolimab. This chain joins TRBV21-1 to TRBJ1-2; TRBD1, as called in the table, went unchecked against the DNA. TRBV21-1 is recorded as a pseudogene. The source of this sequence is an adult with an advanced solid tumor such as melanoma, head and neck, liver or kidney cancer. Here is the DNA: TGTGCCAGCAGCAACGGACAGGGCTATGGCTACACCTTC. Its protein product is CASSNGQGYGYTF.